These 19 T cell receptor beta chains share one sample of origin, sequenced in a study of molecular identifiers for immune sequencing clone quantification. TCRdb fed the PCR reads into MiXCR, producing one record per CDR3 protein. The table shows about 500,000 distinct CDR3 sequences, with about 22% occurring only once. The sequencing sample was made of naive CD8+ T cells from blood, with Jurkat cell RNA spiked in. Regarding subset: FACS-sorted CD8+CD4-CCR7+CD45RA+ naive T cells. The receptor source for this set is a human donor in good health. Some libraries in this study had Jurkat cell RNA spiked in.

Concerning this clonotype: Since a much larger clone is just one base distant, this may be a read error. The chain is built from TRBV9 and TRBJ2-6, with unresolved D. Germline V gives CDR1 SGDLS, CDR2 YYNGEE. The length of the CDR3 is 13 residues. The CDR3 sequence: CASSVGSDNVLAF. The DNA for the CDR3 is TGTGCCAGCAGCGTAGGAAGCGACAACGTCCTGGCTTTC.

This chain uses TRBV19 with TRBJ1-3, with unresolved D. V was shortened by 8 bases and J by 2 bases, with 4 bases between the two germline ends. The CDR3 sequence is 11 residues long. Looked up from germline, CDR1 is LNHDA and CDR2 is SQIVND (reference sequence). The CDR3 loop is CASGTGNTIYF. CDR3 DNA sequence: TGTGCCAGTGGGACTGGAAACACCATATATTTT.

In regard to this clonotype: A much more abundant neighbour one base away suggests this may be a read error. This chain uses TRBV7-9 with TRBJ2-5; 10 bases fit TRBD2. This CDR3 contains 16 residues. J was trimmed by 5 bases and V by 3 bases; bases with no gene match: 9. Germline V gene sequence: CDR1 SEHNR, CDR2 FQNEAQ (reference sequence). CDR3 nucleotide sequence: TGTGCCAGCAGCTTTTTTAGCGGGGGGCCACATGAGACCCAGTACTTC. It yields the protein CASSFFSGGPHETQYF.

Comment on this clonotype: Sequence at one end of the junction differs from germline and may be a read error. The gene calls are TRBV27 and TRBJ1-4; TRBD1 matches 7 bases. The CDR3 extends over 15 amino acids. CDR1 and CDR2 from the germline V gene are MNHEY and SMNVEV (reference sequence). In nucleotides, the CDR3 is TGTGCCAGCAGTGCAGACAGGGATGGGGTTGAAAAACTGCTTTTT. Translation gives CASSADRDGVEKLLF.

A few counts support this clonotype. The V call is TRBV7-9, the J call TRBJ1-5, with a weak D call TRBD1 (5 bases). The V end was cut by 5 bases, the J end by 5 bases, with 16 bases between. The germline gives CDR1 SEHNR, CDR2 FQNEAQ (reference sequence). The CDR3 spans 15 residues. The chain's CDR3 is CASSPQGVGYQPQHF. DNA for the CDR3: TGTGCCAGCAGCCCCCAAGGGGTGGGATATCAGCCCCAGCATTTT. The whole variable domain, remainder taken from reference TRBV7-9 and TRBJ1-5, is DTGVSQNPRHKITKRGQNVTFRCDPISEHNRLYWYRQTLGQGPEFLTYFQNEAQLEKSRLLSDRFSAERPKGSFSTLEIQRTEQGDSAMYLCASSPQGVGYQPQHFGDGTRLSIL.

Ten or more counts support this clonotype. V is TRBV4-3 and J is TRBJ2-1; D is unresolved. This CDR3 comprises 14 residues. The V and J ends lost 0 bases and 2 bases respectively, with 5 bases between them. Per germline, CDR1 LGHNA and CDR2 YSLEER. The CDR3 DNA reads as TGCGCCAGCAGCCAAGACAGAACCTACAATGAGCAGTTCTTC. Translation: CASSQDRTYNEQFF.

This clonotype was counted a few times. V gene TRBV11-2 combines with J gene TRBJ2-1; TRBD2 might be the D (5 bases). The V end lost 4 bases, the J end lost 9 bases, and 16 bases lay between the germline ends. Germline V gene lookup returns CDR1 SGHAT and CDR2 FQNNGV. The CDR3 is 14 amino acids. The CDR3 coding sequence is TGTGCCAGCAGCTCCGGACTGGGGTTAAGTGAGCAGTTCTTC. This codes for CASSSGLGLSEQFF.

Regarding this clonotype: This may be a read error, as it is one base from a much larger clone. The chain employs TRBV2 and TRBJ2-1, with a possible D match to TRBD2 (5 bases). Germline V lookup: CDR1 SNHLY, CDR2 FYNNEI. This CDR3 has 16 amino acids. V lost 8 bases to trimming and J lost 8 bases, with 25 bases between them. CDR3 loop: CASPDSGLTGRDEQFF. The CDR3 DNA reads as TGTGCCAGCCCAGATTCTGGGCTAACGGGAAGGGATGAGCAGTTCTTC.

Remarks on this clonotype: A far larger clone differs by one base, so this is likely a read error. The rearrangement uses TRBV5-8 and TRBJ1-1; D uncertain. This CDR3 has 13 residues. Looked up from germline, CDR1 is SGHTS and CDR2 is YDEGEE. The CDR3 bases are TGTGCCAGCAGCTTGGACACGAACACTGAAGCTTCCTTT. It codes for CASSLDTNTEASF.

J is TRBJ1-6 and V is TRBV28; D is unresolved. CDR3 size: 13 residues. Per the germline V gene, CDR1 is MDHEN and CDR2 is SYDVKM. Trimming removed 6 bases at V and 9 bases at J, with 12 bases between. CDR3 amino acids: CASSPVDPSPLHF. The CDR3, as DNA: TGTGCCAGCAGCCCCGTCGATCCTTCACCCCTCCACTTT.

At least ten counts were recorded for this clonotype. This chain links TRBV24-1 with TRBJ2-1, with 9 bases aligning to TRBD2. Germline V gene data show CDR1 as KGHDR and CDR2 as SFDVKD. The CDR3 length is 17 residues. V was clipped by 0 bases and J by 10 bases; unmatched bases: 12. The CDR3 sequence is CATSDLTTSGSPPEQFF. The CDR3 region has the DNA TGTGCCACCAGTGATTTGACGACTAGCGGTAGCCCCCCGGAGCAGTTCTTC.

V is TRBV6-5 and J is TRBJ2-2; tentatively, D is TRBD1 (6 bases). CDR3 length: 14 residues. The germline gives CDR1 MNHEY, CDR2 SVGAGI. Trimming stripped 5 bases from V and 3 bases from J, with 10 bases between. This chain's CDR3 is CASSIRQDTGELFF. CDR3 DNA sequence: TGTGCCAGCAGTATTAGACAGGACACCGGGGAGCTGTTTTTT.

This clonotype was seen at least ten times. The chain joins TRBV15 to TRBJ1-5; TRBD1 might be the D (6 bases). This CDR3 contains 17 residues. V dropped 1 base and J dropped 2 bases, with 15 bases sitting between them. Germline V gene data show CDR1 as LNHNV and CDR2 as YYDKDF (reference sequence). Here the CDR3 reads CATSRAPQGRGNQPQHF. CDR3 nucleotides: TGTGCCACCAGCAGAGCTCCTCAGGGGCGCGGCAATCAGCCCCAGCATTTT.

With respect to this clonotype: Being one base from a much bigger clone, this may be a read error. The chain is built from TRBV4-1 and TRBJ1-1, with no clear D. This CDR3 comprises 14 residues. V was clipped by 0 bases and J by 4 bases, with 9 bases between them. CDR1 is MGHRA, CDR2 YSYEKL, per germline. The CDR3 region is CASSQDAGSTEAFF. CDR3 DNA: TGCGCCAGCAGCCAAGACGCAGGCAGCACTGAAGCTTTCTTT.

V gene TRBV7-3 combines with J gene TRBJ2-1; 7 positions agree with TRBD1. CDR1 SGHTA and CDR2 FQGTGA come from the germline V gene. The CDR3 is 15 residues long. Trimming removed 2 bases from V and 7 bases from J; junction bases left unmatched: 8. The CDR3 sequence: CASSLYPTGINEQFF. Here the CDR3 DNA reads TGTGCCAGCAGCTTATACCCGACAGGGATAAATGAGCAGTTCTTC.

This clonotype occurred a few times. This chain connects TRBV6-6 to TRBJ2-7, with 7 positions matching TRBD2. Germline-derived CDR1 and CDR2 are MNHNY and SVGAGI (reference sequence). CDR3 length: 17 amino acids. With 7 bases clipped from V and 2 bases from J, the junction kept 17 bases outside the gene matches. CDR3 bases: TGTGCCAGCACCCCCGACCGTCGGGACTACGTTACCTACGAGCAGTACTTC. Residues: CASTPDRRDYVTYEQYF.

On this clonotype itself: A much larger clonotype is one base distant, so this may be a read error. This chain joins TRBV5-1 and TRBJ2-1; D may be TRBD1 (6 bases). The length of the CDR3 is 13 residues. The V gene lost 2 bases and the J gene lost 5 bases, with 8 bases spanning the gap. CDR1 is SGHRS, CDR2 YFSETQ, per germline. CDR3 amino acids: CASSFAGDNEQFF. The CDR3 DNA sequence: TGCGCCAGCAGCTTCGCAGGGGACAATGAGCAGTTCTTC.

This clonotype was seen ten or more times. The chain couples TRBV28 to TRBJ2-5; possible D gene TRBD1, 5 bases. CDR3 length: 16 amino acids. Trimming pared 5 bases from V and 1 base from J, leaving 17 bases between. Looked up from germline, CDR1 is MDHEN and CDR2 is SYDVKM. The CDR3 sequence: CASSPFPGSLQETQYF. The CDR3 nucleotides read TGTGCCAGCAGTCCCTTTCCAGGGTCTCTCCAAGAGACCCAGTACTTC.

This clonotype has at least ten counts. V is TRBV14 and J is TRBJ2-5, with no clear D. V lost 1 base and J lost 1, with 4 bases in between. The germline V gene has CDR1 SGHDN and CDR2 FVKESK. This CDR3 is built from 13 residues. The CDR3 DNA reads as TGTGCCAGCAGCCAAGGGCTCCAAGAGACCCAGTACTTC. Amino acids: CASSQGLQETQYF. Supplemented by reference TRBV14 and TRBJ2-5, the full variable domain reads EAGVTQFPSHSVIEKGQTVTLRCDPISGHDNLYWYRRVMGKEIKFLLHFVKESKQDESGMPNNRFLAERTGGTYSTLKVQPAELEDSGVYFCASSQGLQETQYFGPGTRLLVL.